This T cell receptor beta chain originates from a study of tumor-infiltrating lymphocytes in primary liver carcinoma. Looking at the study overall: Patients of both sexes were 30 to 69 years old.

Extraction of RNA together with DNA used roughly 19-31 mg of unsorted bulk tissue. Viable tumor cells exceeded 85% in all tumor samples. Synthesis of TCR beta cDNA was carried out from 450 to 650 ng total RNA with a constant-region primer. Slightly modified ARM-PCR with three nested multiplex PCR rounds yielded TCR beta libraries. TRBV1-TRBV30 forward primers paired with a C-beta reverse primer drove the first two PCR rounds, around 10 cycles each. From the multiplex PCR reads, TCRdb called clonotypes with MiXCR, one entry per CDR3 protein. The sample has about 100,000 distinct CDR3 sequences; about two thirds are singletons. CDR3 length equals 11 residues. V lost 5 bases and J lost 8, with 9 bases in between. Germline CDR1 reads SQVTM; CDR2 reads ANQGSEA.

The TCR sequence derives from a woman in her sixties with primary liver carcinoma and hepatitis B virus infection. Sequencing was carried out using liver tumor tissue from sampling region 2. This sample's subset: tumor region T2, inferior pole. This chain connects TRBV29-1 to TRBJ2-2; D is undetermined. CDR3 DNA sequence: TGCAGCGTTTTCATGGCTGGGGAGCTGTTTTTT. Translated, it gives CSVFMAGELFF.